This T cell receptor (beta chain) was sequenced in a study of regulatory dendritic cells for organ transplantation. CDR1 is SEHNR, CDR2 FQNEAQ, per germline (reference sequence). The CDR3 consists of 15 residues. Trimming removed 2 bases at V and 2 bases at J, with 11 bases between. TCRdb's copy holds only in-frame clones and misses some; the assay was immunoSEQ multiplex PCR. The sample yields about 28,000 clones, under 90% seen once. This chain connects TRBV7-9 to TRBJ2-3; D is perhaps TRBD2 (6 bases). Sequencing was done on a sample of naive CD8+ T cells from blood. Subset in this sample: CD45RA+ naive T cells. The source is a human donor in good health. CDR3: CASSLYGGPTDTQYF. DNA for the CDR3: TGTGCCAGCAGCTTATACGGGGGTCCCACAGATACGCAGTATTTT. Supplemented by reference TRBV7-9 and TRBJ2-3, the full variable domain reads DTGVSQNPRHKITKRGQNVTFRCDPISEHNRLYWYRQTLGQGPEFLTYFQNEAQLEKSRLLSDRFSAERPKGSFSTLEIQRTEQGDSAMYLCASSLYGGPTDTQYFGPGTRLTVL.